These 20 T cell receptor beta chains were all obtained from the same sample, sequenced in a study of regulatory T cells in long-lasting Graves disease. Time point indicated: persistent/refractory GD, antithyroid drugs over 5 years with positive TRAb. With RNA extracted from PBMCs as input, the TCR library was made. Construction of TCR beta libraries relied on iRepertoire HTBI primers and on Arm-PCR targeting CDR3 regions. From the multiplex PCR reads, TCRdb called clonotypes with MiXCR, one entry per CDR3 protein. The data show some 420,000 distinct CDR3 sequences, with 22% seen just once and around 13% held by the top ten. This material consisted of peripheral blood mononuclear cells (PBMCs), taken when the disease was refractory, from a patient treated with antithyroid drugs. These receptors came from a female donor with Graves disease.

This clonotype occurred a few times. The chain combines TRBV7-2 with TRBJ2-2; D call uncertain. The germline V and J ends were trimmed by 4 bases and 5 bases, with 17 bases remaining between them. There are 16 residues in the CDR3. Germline assignment: CDR1 SGHTA and CDR2 FQGNSA. The CDR3 spells CASSSSPTAGTGELFF. The CDR3 nucleotides are TGTGCCAGCAGCTCAAGCCCGACGGCCGGAACCGGGGAGCTGTTTTTT.

The chain carries TRBV30 and TRBJ1-5; no clear D. V gave up 3 bases and J gave up 7 bases, with 16 bases separating them. The CDR3 extends over 14 amino acids. From germline, CDR1 is GTSNPN and CDR2 SVGIG (reference sequence). This CDR3 reads CAWSSDRVYQPQHF. The CDR3 region has the DNA TGTGCCTGGAGCTCAGACCGGGTTTACCAGCCCCAGCATTTT. Full variable domain (outside the CDR3, taken from reference TRBV30 and TRBJ1-5): SQTIHQWPATLVQPVGSPLSLECTVEGTSNPNLYWYRQAAGRGLQLLFYSVGIGQISSEVPQNLSASRPQDRQFILSSKKLLLSDSGFYLCAWSSDRVYQPQHFGDGTRLSIL.

This clonotype was counted many times. This chain joins TRBV12-3 or TRBV12-4 and TRBJ1-6, with D possibly matching TRBD1 (6 bases). Trimming stripped 6 bases from V and 9 bases from J, with 18 bases between. The CDR3 sequence is 15 residues long. The CDR3 loop is CASRLAPGASSPLHF. In DNA, the CDR3 is TGTGCCAGCAGATTGGCCCCAGGGGCAAGTTCACCCCTCCACTTT.

This clonotype came up many times. V is TRBV27 and J is TRBJ1-2; unclear D gene. V was clipped by 3 bases and J by 3 bases, with 11 bases between them. The CDR3 has 14 residues. Germline CDR1 is MNHEY and CDR2 is SMNVEV (reference sequence). Here the CDR3 reads CASSLGLGDYGYTF. In DNA form, the CDR3 reads TGTGCCAGCAGTTTGGGTTTGGGAGACTATGGCTACACCTTC.

This clonotype appeared many times. V is TRBV5-1 and J is TRBJ1-1; D is unclear. Germline-derived CDR1 and CDR2 are SGHRS and YFSETQ. Trimming shortened V by 1 base and J by 2 bases, and 15 bases separated the two germline ends. The CDR3 extends over 16 amino acids. CDR3 protein: CASSLSGGLGNTEAFF. The CDR3 DNA reads as TGCGCCAGCAGCTTGTCCGGTGGCCTCGGTAACACTGAAGCTTTCTTT.

The rearrangement uses TRBV10-2 and TRBJ2-1; 8 bases align to TRBD2. Germline V gene data show CDR1 as WSHSY and CDR2 as SAAADI. J gave up 7 bases and V 2 bases, and 4 bases lay outside the gene matches. The CDR3 totals 14 residues. CDR3 bases: TGCGCCAGCAGTGAGCCGGGAGGGGAGAATGAGCAGTTCTTC. Translating gives CASSEPGGENEQFF.

Ten or more counts support this clonotype. V is TRBV20-1 and J is TRBJ1-6, with D tentatively TRBD1 (6 bases). Germline assignment: CDR1 DFQATT and CDR2 SNEGSKA (reference sequence). CDR3 length: 11 amino acids. The ends were cut back, 3 bases at V and 12 bases at J, with 9 bases in the middle. The CDR3 reads CSARKTGPLHF. CDR3 coding DNA: TGCAGTGCTAGGAAGACAGGACCCCTCCACTTT.

This clonotype was seen only a few times. V and J are TRBV28 and TRBJ2-1; unclear D gene. V gave up 6 bases and J gave up 5 bases, with 14 bases separating them. Germline CDR1 reads MDHEN; CDR2 reads SYDVKM. The CDR3 sequence is 14 residues long. DNA of the CDR3: TGTGCCAGCAGCCCTCCCGGGTCGGACAATGAGCAGTTCTTC. Its protein is CASSPPGSDNEQFF.

The V gene is TRBV7-6, the J gene TRBJ2-7; weak D call: TRBD2 (6 bases). Trimming took off 6 bases at V and 7 bases at J, with 16 bases between the two ends. This CDR3 comprises 13 residues. Germline loops: CDR1 SGHVS, CDR2 FNYEAQ. CDR3 nucleotide sequence: TGTGCCAGCAGTGGGGAGGCCTTTCGAGAGCAGTACTTC. It translates to CASSGEAFREQYF.

This rearrangement joins TRBV19 to TRBJ1-2; D unresolved. V lost 3 bases and J lost 0, with 8 bases in between. There are 14 residues in the CDR3. Germline CDR1 and CDR2: LNHDA and SQIVND (reference sequence). The CDR3 region is CASSIGIANYGYTF. The CDR3 DNA is TGTGCCAGTAGTATTGGTATAGCTAACTATGGCTACACCTTC.

This clonotype occurred many times. The J gene is TRBJ2-5, the V gene TRBV28; 8 nucleotides align to TRBD1. J was trimmed by 2 bases and V by 6 bases; bases with no gene match: 14. The CDR3 loop spans 17 amino acids. Germline loops: CDR1 MDHEN, CDR2 SYDVKM. CDR3 residues: CASRHQGAMTFQETQYF. CDR3 in DNA: TGTGCCAGCAGACACCAGGGGGCGATGACTTTTCAAGAGACCCAGTACTTC.

The J gene is TRBJ2-7, the V gene TRBV5-4; 12 bases are shared with TRBD2. The germline V gene has CDR1 SGHNT and CDR2 YYREEE (reference sequence). V lost 0 bases to trimming and J lost 4 bases; unmatched junction nucleotides: 5. CDR3 size: 16 residues. The CDR3 coding sequence is TGTGCCAGCAGCTTGGGACTAGCGGGGGAAGGGTACGAGCAGTACTTC. Translation gives CASSLGLAGEGYEQYF. Full variable domain (remainder filled in from reference TRBV5-4 and TRBJ2-7): ETGVTQSPTHLIKTRGQQVTLRCSSQSGHNTVSWYQQALGQGPQFIFQYYREEENGRGNFPPRFSGLQFPNYSSELNVNALELDDSALYLCASSLGLAGEGYEQYFGPGTRLTVT.

This clonotype came up a few times. The gene calls are TRBV7-8 and TRBJ1-6; D is unclear. Germline V gene data show CDR1 as SGHVS and CDR2 as FQNEAQ. Deletions cut 5 bases from V and 0 bases from J, with 17 bases between. The CDR3 loop spans 18 amino acids. DNA for the CDR3: TGTGCCAGCAGCCTTAGCAGGAGGTCTAGCTCCTATAATTCACCCCTCCACTTT. Amino acids: CASSLSRRSSSYNSPLHF. The full variable domain, its missing parts supplied by reference TRBV7-8 and TRBJ1-6, is GAGVSQSPRYKVAKRGQDVALRCDPISGHVSLFWYQQALGQGPEFLTYFQNEAQLDKSGLPSDRFFAERPEGSVSTLKIQRTQQEDSAVYLCASSLSRRSSSYNSPLHFGNGTRLTVT.

V and J are TRBV13 and TRBJ1-3; the D is unclear. The CDR3 totals 13 residues. V was clipped by 6 bases and J by 8 bases, with 14 bases between them. The germline V gene encodes CDR1 PRHDT and CDR2 FYEKMQ (reference sequence). Here the CDR3 DNA reads TGTGCCAGCAGTTCCCGGCCCCAGGACACCATATATTTT. It translates to CASSSRPQDTIYF.

This clonotype was picked up many times. The chain couples TRBV2 to TRBJ1-1; D might be TRBD1 (5 bases). The germline V gene has CDR1 SNHLY and CDR2 FYNNEI. The CDR3 totals 13 residues. The V gene lost 10 bases and the J gene lost 3 bases, with 15 bases spanning the gap. The CDR3 coding sequence is TGTGCCACCTACGACAGATTTTACACTGAAGCTTTCTTT. It codes for CATYDRFYTEAFF.

The chain joins TRBV19 to TRBJ1-1, with D possibly matching TRBD1 (6 bases). Trimming shortened V by 3 bases and J by 6 bases, and 14 bases separated the two germline ends. The germline gives CDR1 LNHDA, CDR2 SQIVND (reference sequence). The CDR3 runs to 14 residues. The CDR3 here is CASSITGGVSEAFF. Here the CDR3 DNA reads TGTGCCAGTAGTATCACCGGGGGCGTCTCTGAAGCTTTCTTT.

This clonotype was recorded many times. The chain links TRBV11-2 to TRBJ2-5; D uncertain. The V and J ends lost 1 base and 5 bases respectively, with 14 bases between them. The V gene's germline CDR1 is SGHAT and CDR2 FQNNGV. This CDR3 is built from 15 residues. Here the CDR3 DNA reads TGTGCCAGCAGCTTAGTGGGTGCCATGTGGGAGACCCAGTACTTC. This translates into CASSLVGAMWETQYF.

This rearrangement joins TRBV5-6 to TRBJ1-1; tentatively, D is TRBD1 (5 bases). Germline CDR1 SGHDT, CDR2 YYEEEE. The CDR3 runs to 17 residues. Trimming pared 3 bases from V and 3 bases from J, leaving 21 bases between. CDR3 nucleotide sequence: TGTGCCAGCAGCTGGGGCGGGGTGAGGGAGGGGTACACTGAAGCTTTCTTT. Translating gives CASSWGGVREGYTEAFF.

The rearrangement links TRBV20-1 to TRBJ1-6; the match to TRBD1 covers 10 bases. The CDR3 is made up of 14 amino acids. The J segment lost 8 bases and the V segment lost 4 bases, leaving 5 bases of the junction unmatched. In germline, CDR1 is DFQATT, CDR2 SNEGSKA (reference sequence). CDR3 region: CSATRQGADSPLHF. CDR3 sequence (DNA): TGCAGTGCTACCCGACAGGGGGCCGATTCACCCCTCCACTTT.

This clonotype showed up many times. The V gene is TRBV29-1, the J gene TRBJ1-2, with unresolved D. Germline CDR1 SQVTM, CDR2 ANQGSEA. CDR3 length: 13 amino acids. Trimming cost V 7 bases and J 2 bases, with 14 bases left between them. The CDR3 sequence is CSATSDGNYGYTF. The DNA of the CDR3 is TGCAGCGCCACATCGGACGGCAACTATGGCTACACCTTC. Drawing the rest from reference TRBV29-1 and TRBJ1-2, the complete variable domain is SAVISQKPSRDICQRGTSLTIQCQVDSQVTMMFWYRQQPGQSLTLIATANQGSEATYESGFVIDKFPISRPNLTFSTLTVSNMSPEDSSIYLCSATSDGNYGYTFGSGTRLTVV.